This TCR beta chain was identified in a study of shared clonotypes between healthy human individuals. A note on this clone: What it recognizes is unknown.

Overall study results and limits: Some naive CD4 clonotypes, approximately 4.5%, turned up in common across a few donors.

The CDR3 is 16 residues long. CDR1 and CDR2 from the germline V gene are ENHRY and SYGVKD. V dropped 10 bases and J dropped 7; count of bases not matched to a gene: 16. TCRdb keeps only in-frame clones here, not all; method: immunoSEQ multiplex PCR. The sample shows about 2 million clones, 90% to 95% of them seen only once. V usage is TRBV10-3 and J usage is TRBJ2-1; 10 nucleotides agree with TRBD1. Input material: naive CD4+ T cells sorted from blood. The subset here: CD45RA+ positively selected. The sequence was collected from a man aged 18 to 29 in good health. The CDR3: CATTPRTGGTQNEQFF. Here the CDR3 DNA reads TGTGCCACCACCCCCCGGACAGGGGGGACGCAGAATGAGCAGTTCTTC.